The next 27 T cell receptor beta chains were all read from a single sample in a study of cytomegalovirus exposure and HLA in healthy donors. Measured with immunoSEQ multiplex PCR; TCRdb has only the in-frame clones, and not every one. The table has 150,000 to 200,000 clones, less than 90% seen once; the top ten hold 2% to 2.5%. Sequencing was performed on PBMCs. Receptors were obtained from a woman younger than 35 in good health and CMV-seronegative.

CDR3 nucleotide sequence: TGCGCCAGCAGCCTGGGGCTAGCGGGATCCGATACGCAGTATTTT. Amino acid sequence: CASSLGLAGSDTQYF. The gene calls are TRBV5-1 and TRBJ2-3; TRBD2 matches at 9 bases. This CDR3 comprises 15 residues. Germline V gives CDR1 SGHRS, CDR2 YFSETQ. Trimming cost V 4 bases and J 6 bases; bases outside gene matches: 9.

This sequence joins TRBV18 and TRBJ1-2, with a possible D match to TRBD1 (5 bases). The CDR3 runs 16 residues. Per germline, CDR1 KGHSH and CDR2 LQKENI. V was shortened by 2 bases and J by 4 bases, with 17 bases between the two germline ends. The CDR3 sequence: CASSPDSGTSLYGYTF. In nucleotides, the CDR3 is TGTGCCAGCTCACCAGATTCGGGGACTTCTCTCTATGGCTACACCTTC.

V is TRBV5-4 and J is TRBJ2-7; 10 bases are shared with TRBD2. The CDR3 is made up of 17 amino acids. V lost 3 bases and J lost 1; bases outside the gene matches: 10. Germline assignment: CDR1 SGHNT and CDR2 YYREEE (reference sequence). The CDR3 DNA reads TGTGCCAGCAGCTCCAAGCGGGAGGGCCGGAATTCCTACGAGCAGTACTTC. Encoded protein: CASSSKREGRNSYEQYF.

The CDR3 sequence is CASSAYSPGYTF. The CDR3 nucleotides are TGTGCCAGCAGCGCCTATTCCCCAGGCTACACCTTC. The chain is built from TRBV9 and TRBJ1-2; D gene uncertain. V lost 3 bases and J lost 8, with 11 bases in between. Per the germline V gene, CDR1 is SGDLS and CDR2 is YYNGEE. The CDR3 is made up of 12 amino acids. The whole variable domain, filled in from reference TRBV9 and TRBJ1-2, reads DSGVTQTPKHLITATGQRVTLRCSPRSGDLSVYWYQQSLDQGLQFLIQYYNGEERAKGNILERFSAQQFPDLHSELNLSSLELGDSALYFCASSAYSPGYTFGSGTRLTVV.

This clone has just one count. The rearrangement uses TRBV7-9 and TRBJ2-7; D may be TRBD2 (5 bases). V shed 1 base and J shed 2 bases, with 6 bases lying between them. Per the germline V gene, CDR1 is SEHNR and CDR2 is FQNEAQ (reference sequence). The CDR3 extends over 13 amino acids. In DNA, the CDR3 is TGTGCCAGCAGCTTAGAGGGAGCCTACGAGCAGTACTTC. Translation gives CASSLEGAYEQYF.

This clone was found once. The chain couples TRBV30 to TRBJ1-2, with D perhaps matching TRBD1 (5 bases). Germline CDR1 is GTSNPN and CDR2 is SVGIG (reference sequence). The CDR3 runs 15 residues. The V and J ends lost 0 bases and 5 bases respectively, with 16 bases between them. The DNA for the CDR3 is TGTGCCTGGAGTGTTGGAAGGGGAGGAAAGTATGGCTACACCTTC. The encoded protein is CAWSVGRGGKYGYTF.

There are a few counts of this clone. V gene TRBV19 combines with J gene TRBJ1-2; 10 bases match TRBD1. After removal of 7 bases from V and 8 bases from J, the junction contained 10 bases not matched to a gene. This CDR3 spans 14 amino acids. Germline CDR1 reads LNHDA; CDR2 reads SQIVND (reference sequence). CDR3 sequence reads: CASTTSDRGGGYTF. In nucleotides, the CDR3 is TGTGCCAGTACCACCTCGGACAGGGGGGGAGGCTACACCTTC.

V gene TRBV7-9 combines with J gene TRBJ2-7; maybe TRBD1 (5 bases). Germline loops: CDR1 SEHNR, CDR2 FQNEAQ (reference sequence). Trimming cost V 2 bases and J 3 bases, with 5 bases left between them. The CDR3 is 12 amino acids. In DNA, the CDR3 is TGTGCCAGCAGCTTACAGGGCTACGAGCAGTACTTC. This encodes CASSLQGYEQYF.

This clone has a handful of counts. The V gene is TRBV18, the J gene TRBJ1-2; D not resolved. The CDR3 contains 12 residues. Germline loops: CDR1 KGHSH, CDR2 LQKENI. V lost 4 bases, J lost 2 bases, and 5 bases lay in between. The CDR3 region has the DNA TGTGCCAGCTCACAGCTGAACTATGGCTACACCTTC. This codes for CASSQLNYGYTF.

This chain connects TRBV5-6 to TRBJ1-2, with 9 bases aligning to TRBD1. The germline V gene encodes CDR1 SGHDT and CDR2 YYEEEE. V was pared by 3 bases and J by 4 bases, with 7 bases of the junction left unmatched. This CDR3 has 15 residues. CDR3 protein: CASSYGTGYSYGYTF. CDR3 nucleotide sequence: TGTGCCAGCAGCTATGGGACAGGGTATAGCTATGGCTACACCTTC.

This sequence joins TRBV7-2 and TRBJ2-1; 11 nucleotides match TRBD2. Germline-derived CDR1 and CDR2 are SGHTA and FQGNSA. With V trimmed by 5 bases and J by 6 bases, 12 bases remained unmatched. The CDR3 sequence is 17 residues long. This CDR3 reads CASSPAPTSGRGNEQFF. The CDR3 nucleotides read TGTGCCAGCAGCCCGGCCCCAACTAGCGGGAGAGGCAATGAGCAGTTCTTC.

The chain couples TRBV6-1 to TRBJ1-1; a weak D match, TRBD1 (5 bases). CDR1 and CDR2 (germline): MNHNS, SASEGT. V was trimmed by 5 bases and J by 3 bases, leaving 13 bases between them. The CDR3 contains 14 residues. This CDR3 reads CASSNSQDDTEAFF. As DNA, the CDR3 is TGTGCCAGCAGTAATTCACAGGATGACACTGAAGCTTTCTTT.

The rearrangement links TRBV6-5 to TRBJ1-1, with a weak D call TRBD1 (5 bases). The germline gives CDR1 MNHEY, CDR2 SVGAGI. The CDR3 totals 13 residues. With 0 bases removed from V and 5 bases from J, the gap between germline ends came to 7 bases. Here the CDR3 reads CASSYSKGTEAFF. Here the CDR3 DNA reads TGTGCCAGCAGTTACTCGAAGGGGACTGAAGCTTTCTTT.

The rearrangement uses TRBV30 and TRBJ1-5; a possible D gene is TRBD1 (5 bases). Germline-derived CDR1 and CDR2 are GTSNPN and SVGIG (reference sequence). This CDR3 region has 16 residues. V was cut by 6 bases and J by 5 bases, with 23 bases left in between. The CDR3: CACDASWGREDQPQHF. CDR3 sequence (DNA): TGTGCCTGCGATGCATCATGGGGCAGGGAGGATCAGCCCCAGCATTTT. Using reference TRBV30 and TRBJ1-5 for the parts outside the CDR3, the full variable domain is SQTIHQWPATLVQPVGSPLSLECTVEGTSNPNLYWYRQAAGRGLQLLFYSVGIGQISSEVPQNLSASRPQDRQFILSSKKLLLSDSGFYLCACDASWGREDQPQHFGDGTRLSIL.

The chain couples TRBV7-2 to TRBJ2-7; 7 bases fit TRBD2. The CDR3 has 15 amino acids. Trimming removed 1 base from V and 3 bases from J; junction bases left unmatched: 6. The germline V gene has CDR1 SGHTA and CDR2 FQGNSA. Here the CDR3 reads CASSLGGPGGYEQYF. CDR3 sequence (DNA): TGTGCCAGCAGCTTAGGTGGCCCGGGGGGCTACGAGCAGTACTTC.

This clone was seen just once. The chain employs TRBV11-1 and TRBJ1-2, with D possibly matching TRBD1 (5 bases). The CDR3 covers 17 residues. Germline-derived CDR1 and CDR2 are SGHAT and FQDESV (reference sequence). V lost 5 bases and J 6 bases, leaving 25 bases between the germline ends. CDR3 in amino acids: CASSPRYSGWANDGYTF. DNA of the CDR3: TGTGCCAGCAGCCCACGATATTCAGGGTGGGCGAACGATGGCTACACCTTC.

The chain joins TRBV4-3 to TRBJ1-3; D gene unclear. The V and J ends lost 0 bases and 0 bases respectively, with 9 bases between them. This CDR3 has 16 amino acids. From germline, CDR1 is LGHNA and CDR2 YSLEER. The CDR3 DNA is TGCGCCAGCAGCCAAGATAGACTGAACTCTGGAAACACCATATATTTT. Translating it yields CASSQDRLNSGNTIYF.

This rearrangement joins TRBV5-4 to TRBJ1-2; tentatively, D is TRBD1 (5 bases). The V end was cut by 3 bases, the J end by 0 bases, with 27 bases between. The CDR3 covers 20 residues. CDR1 and CDR2 from the germline V gene are SGHNT and YYREEE (reference sequence). CDR3 protein: CASSSVLGGNSLYPNYGYTF. CDR3 DNA sequence: TGTGCCAGCAGCTCGGTCTTGGGGGGGAACAGCCTCTACCCTAACTATGGCTACACCTTC.

The rearrangement joins TRBV5-1 to TRBJ1-2; D might be TRBD1 (5 bases). The germline V and J ends were trimmed by 1 base and 6 bases, with 13 bases remaining between them. This CDR3 region has 14 residues. From germline, CDR1 is SGHRS and CDR2 YFSETQ. The CDR3 here is CASSLISQGNGYTF. The CDR3 DNA reads TGCGCCAGCAGCTTGATTAGCCAGGGAAATGGCTACACCTTC.

The chain recombines TRBV30 with TRBJ1-2; TRBD1 is a possible D gene (6 bases). Germline V CDR1 and CDR2: GTSNPN, SVGIG (reference sequence). V gave up 4 bases and J gave up 1 base, with 13 bases separating them. This CDR3 spans 14 amino acids. CDR3 DNA: TGTGCCTGGATCGGGACACCTTTTAACTATGGCTACACCTTC. It is translated as CAWIGTPFNYGYTF.

This clone turned up a few times. The chain carries TRBV27 and TRBJ1-2, with 8 bases that match TRBD1. Germline CDR1 reads MNHEY; CDR2 reads SMNVEV (reference sequence). The V and J ends lost 4 bases and 5 bases, in that order; junction bases with no gene match: 18. This CDR3 has 18 amino acids. The DNA of the CDR3 is TGTGCCAGCAGTTGGACGAGAGCCGGACAGGGCCACCCTTATGGCTACACCTTC. Translating gives CASSWTRAGQGHPYGYTF.

The chain employs TRBV9 and TRBJ2-3, with a possible D match to TRBD2 (5 bases). This CDR3 region has 16 residues. Germline CDR1 is SGDLS and CDR2 is YYNGEE. Trimming stripped 4 bases from V and 6 bases from J, with 21 bases between. CDR3 sequence: CASSPLLHRGSDTQYF. The DNA for the CDR3 is TGTGCCAGCAGCCCCCTACTACATCGGGGATCGGATACGCAGTATTTT.

The chain couples TRBV19 to TRBJ2-5, with 7 bases fitting TRBD2. With V trimmed by 3 bases and J by 5 bases, 6 bases remained unmatched. The CDR3 is 14 amino acids. CDR1 is LNHDA and CDR2 is SQIVND in the germline V gene (reference sequence). The CDR3 reads CASSIGEGRETQYF. DNA for the CDR3: TGTGCCAGTAGTATTGGGGAGGGGCGGGAGACCCAGTACTTC.

J is TRBJ2-1 and V is TRBV9; 11 bases match TRBD1. Looked up from germline, CDR1 is SGDLS and CDR2 is YYNGEE. The CDR3 contains 15 residues. J lost 9 bases, V lost 4 bases, and 9 bases had no gene match. The CDR3 nucleotides are TGTGCCAGCAGCACGCGGACAGGGGGCATGACTGAGCAGTTCTTC. This translates into CASSTRTGGMTEQFF.

The V call is TRBV9, the J call TRBJ1-5; D is uncertain. The length of the CDR3 is 13 residues. The V gene lost 0 bases and the J gene lost 7 bases, with 8 bases spanning the gap. Germline V gene data show CDR1 as SGDLS and CDR2 as YYNGEE. DNA for the CDR3: TGTGCCAGCAGCGTAGATCTCGGGCAGCCCCAGCATTTT. Amino acids: CASSVDLGQPQHF.

The chain combines TRBV30 with TRBJ1-1; 7 nucleotides align to TRBD1. This CDR3 comprises 13 residues. Per the germline V gene, CDR1 is GTSNPN and CDR2 is SVGIG (reference sequence). Trimming at V came to 8 bases and at J to 1 base, leaving 7 bases not matched to a gene. CDR3 amino acids: CAVGSGGNTEAFF. CDR3 DNA: TGTGCCGTGGGATCAGGGGGGAACACTGAAGCTTTCTTT.

The rearrangement joins TRBV7-9 to TRBJ2-1, with D perhaps matching TRBD2 (7 bases). This CDR3 comprises 17 residues. Germline V CDR1 and CDR2: SEHNR, FQNEAQ (reference sequence). V shed 4 bases and J shed 4 bases, with 20 bases lying between them. Written as DNA, the CDR3 is TGTGCCAGCAGCTCCCCCCGGGGGGCCTTCCTTTACAATGAGCAGTTCTTC. It encodes CASSSPRGAFLYNEQFF.